This TCR beta chain was observed in a study of cytomegalovirus exposure and HLA in healthy donors. The CDR3 totals 18 residues. Trimming took 3 bases from V and 1 from J; bases not matched to a gene: 4. Per germline, CDR1 SGHTA and CDR2 FQGNSA. Only a few counts were recorded for this clone. 60 Vbeta and 13 Jbeta primers were used in PCR. This table comes from immunoSEQ multiplex PCR, and its TCRdb copy is limited to in-frame clones, with some not included. The profile shows approximately 160,000 clones, more than 65% of them singletons. V usage is TRBV7-2 and J usage is TRBJ2-2, with TRBD2 identical over 14 bases. Sequenced sample: PBMCs. The clonotype comes from a young man in good health and CMV-seropositive. CDR3 in amino acids: CASSFWTSGRRNTGELFF. The CDR3 nucleotides are TGTGCCAGCAGCTTTTGGACTAGCGGGAGGAGGAACACCGGGGAGCTGTTTTTT.